Below are 30 T cell receptor beta chains sequenced from a single sample in a study of technical replicates of blood from a handful of donors (dated by TCRdb to 2016 to 2017). To prepare the library, the immunoSEQ multiplex PCR assay was applied. TCRdb's version of the immuneACCESS table is confined to in-frame rearrangements and falls short of the full clone set. An unresolved V gene accounts for under half of the shortfall where checked; the remainder is of unknown origin. The sample data list about 68,000 clones, and 95% to 97% of these were observed just once. Together, the top ten hold over 0.2% of the sample. The sample taken for sequencing was T cells isolated from PBMCs. The source is a human donor in good health.

This clone was counted once. J is TRBJ2-7 and V is TRBV19, with D maybe TRBD1 (5 bases). The CDR3 sequence is 15 residues long. Trimming pared 3 bases from V and 3 bases from J, leaving 15 bases between. Germline CDR1 and CDR2: LNHDA and SQIVND (reference sequence). The CDR3 sequence: CASSIYRDRGYEQYF. DNA of the CDR3: TGTGCCAGTAGTATTTATCGAGACAGAGGCTACGAGCAGTACTTC.

V usage is TRBV7-8 and J usage is TRBJ2-2, with 8 bases identical to TRBD1. Germline V CDR1 and CDR2: SGHVS, FQNEAQ. Trimming at V came to 5 bases and at J to 5 bases, leaving 13 bases not matched to a gene. The length of the CDR3 is 17 residues. CDR3 loop: CASSPGSGQGRTGELFF. In nucleotides, the CDR3 is TGTGCCAGCAGCCCAGGAAGCGGACAGGGTAGAACCGGGGAGCTGTTTTTT.

This chain uses TRBV27 with TRBJ2-3, with 10 bases identical to TRBD2. Germline V gene data show CDR1 as MNHEY and CDR2 as SMNVEV (reference sequence). This CDR3 contains 16 residues. The junction had 6 bases not matched to a gene; V was cut back by 4 bases and J by 2 bases. As DNA, the CDR3 is TGTGCCAGCAGTTCCCTAGCGGGAGCTGACACAGATACGCAGTATTTT. Translating it yields CASSSLAGADTDTQYF.

The chain is built from TRBV6-5 and TRBJ1-1; D is undetermined. Deletions cut 2 bases from V and 8 bases from J, with 12 bases between. The CDR3 runs 13 residues. Germline V CDR1 and CDR2: MNHEY, SVGAGI. CDR3 bases: TGTGCCAGCAGTTACATCCCTAGCAGGGAAGCTTTCTTT. Translated, it gives CASSYIPSREAFF.

This chain connects TRBV2 to TRBJ1-4, with no clear D. Germline V gene sequence: CDR1 SNHLY, CDR2 FYNNEI. Deletions cut 2 bases from V and 8 bases from J, with 15 bases between. This CDR3 has 15 residues. The DNA for the CDR3 is TGTGCCAGCAGTGAAAACATGGCATCTCGAGAAAAACTGTTTTTT. As protein: CASSENMASREKLFF. Filled out from reference TRBV2 and TRBJ1-4, the complete variable domain reads EPEVTQTPSHQVTQMGQEVILRCVPISNHLYFYWYRQILGQKVEFLVSFYNNEISEKSEIFDDQFSVERPDGSNFTLKIRSTKLEDSAMYFCASSENMASREKLFFGSGTQLSVL.

V usage is TRBV29-1 and J usage is TRBJ2-7; weak D call: TRBD2 (5 bases). The V end was cut by 1 base, the J end by 3 bases, with 10 bases between. The CDR3 is 13 residues long. Germline V gives CDR1 SQVTM, CDR2 ANQGSEA. CDR3 DNA: TGCAGCGTTGAAGGTATAGGGAGCTACGAGCAGTACTTC. Protein sequence: CSVEGIGSYEQYF.

The V call is TRBV9, the J call TRBJ2-1, with D unclear. The CDR3 covers 12 residues. Germline V gives CDR1 SGDLS, CDR2 YYNGEE. Trimming took 4 bases from V and 4 from J, leaving 6 bases between them. CDR3 DNA sequence: TGTGCCAGCAGCCCCCATTACAATGAGCAGTTCTTC. It translates to CASSPHYNEQFF.

The gene calls are TRBV6-5 and TRBJ1-2, with D tentatively TRBD1 (6 bases). CDR3 length: 11 amino acids. Germline CDR1 is MNHEY and CDR2 is SVGAGI. Trimming cost V 0 bases and J 10 bases, with 6 bases left between them. CDR3 nucleotides: TGTGCCAGCAGTTACTCGGGACACTACACCTTC. Translated, it gives CASSYSGHYTF.

This chain connects TRBV10-3 to TRBJ1-5; 7 bases line up with TRBD1. Trimming removed 10 bases from V and 3 bases from J; junction bases left unmatched: 6. The CDR3 extends over 13 amino acids. Germline values: CDR1 ENHRY, CDR2 SYGVKD. CDR3 bases: TGTGCCACCCGCGGGACAGTCAATCAGCCCCAGCATTTT. This sequence encodes CATRGTVNQPQHF.

The V gene is TRBV13, the J gene TRBJ2-1; tentatively, D is TRBD2 (7 bases). Germline V CDR1 and CDR2: PRHDT, FYEKMQ (reference sequence). Between the trimmed V and J ends, which lost 4 bases and 0 bases, there was a span of 16 bases. This CDR3 region has 17 residues. This CDR3 is CASSWRGEGASYNEQFF. CDR3 nucleotides: TGTGCCAGCAGCTGGAGGGGGGAGGGTGCCTCCTACAATGAGCAGTTCTTC.

The V and J genes are TRBV29-1 and TRBJ2-3, with 9 bases matching TRBD1. Losses at the gene ends were 3 bases for V and 1 base for J; bases not matched to a gene: 5. The CDR3 has 15 amino acids. The germline gives CDR1 SQVTM, CDR2 ANQGSEA. The CDR3 DNA is TGCAGCGTTGAGTTCTGGGACAGGGGCACAGATACGCAGTATTTT. It translates to CSVEFWDRGTDTQYF.

CDR3: CASSYSGGGEANGYTF. The CDR3 DNA reads as TGTGCCAGCAGTTACTCAGGTGGGGGGGAGGCCAATGGCTACACCTTC. This chain joins TRBV6-6 and TRBJ1-2; D may be TRBD1 (5 bases). The length of the CDR3 is 16 residues. Germline V lookup: CDR1 MNHNY, CDR2 SVGAGI (reference sequence). Trimming left V 0 bases short and J 6 bases short, with 17 bases between.

This chain joins TRBV4-3 and TRBJ2-7; 11 nucleotides align to TRBD2. There are 16 residues in the CDR3. Germline assignment: CDR1 LGHNA and CDR2 YSLEER. V trimming: 0 bases; J trimming: 3 bases; junction bases outside the gene matches: 4. CDR3 in amino acids: CASSQDFGTSGYEQYF. The CDR3, as DNA: TGCGCCAGCAGCCAAGATTTCGGGACTAGCGGCTACGAGCAGTACTTC.

The chain carries TRBV2 and TRBJ2-2, with 9 bases identical to TRBD2. Germline CDR1 reads SNHLY; CDR2 reads FYNNEI. V was pared by 8 bases and J by 6 bases, with 7 bases of the junction left unmatched. CDR3 length equals 14 residues. Here the CDR3 DNA reads TGTGCCAGCGGGGAATTAGCGGGAGCCGGGGAGCTGTTTTTT. Translation gives CASGELAGAGELFF.

The chain links TRBV1 to TRBJ2-1; TRBD1, the table's D call, lacks a check against the DNA. TRBV1 is reported as a pseudogene. The CDR3 length is 18 residues. The CDR3 nucleotides read TGCACCAGCAGCCAAGATCTACCCCAGGGGTTACCCTACAATGAGCAGTTCTTC. Its protein is CTSSQDLPQGLPYNEQFF.

This rearrangement joins TRBV10-3 to TRBJ1-3; 10 bases line up with TRBD1. J gave up 3 bases and V 7 bases, and 6 bases lay outside the gene matches. The CDR3 length is 15 residues. In germline, CDR1 is ENHRY, CDR2 SYGVKD. CDR3 residues: CAINTGTGDGNTIYF. In DNA, the CDR3 is TGTGCCATCAATACCGGGACAGGGGATGGAAACACCATATATTTT.

V and J are TRBV2 and TRBJ1-1; no definite D call. Germline lookup yields CDR1 SNHLY and CDR2 FYNNEI. The CDR3 spans 13 residues. The V gene lost 5 bases and the J gene lost 1 base, with 8 bases spanning the gap. The DNA for the CDR3 is TGTGCCAGCAGTAGCACGGGGAACACTGAAGCTTTCTTT. This translates into CASSSTGNTEAFF.

This clone was seen just once. The chain is built from TRBV4-1 and TRBJ2-2; TRBD1 is a possible D gene (6 bases). The ends were cut back, 3 bases at V and 5 bases at J, with 16 bases in the middle. Germline V CDR1 and CDR2: MGHRA, YSYEKL. The CDR3 has 16 residues. The chain's CDR3 is CASSHSTGLLTGELFF. For the CDR3, the DNA is TGCGCCAGCAGCCATTCTACAGGGCTTTTAACCGGGGAGCTGTTTTTT.

The genes are TRBV27 and TRBJ1-1; 7 bases match TRBD1. The germline CDR1 and CDR2 sequences are MNHEY and SMNVEV (reference sequence). This CDR3 region has 13 residues. J was trimmed by 5 bases and V by 7 bases; bases with no gene match: 7. The CDR3 DNA reads as TGTGCCAGCAAGACAGGGACCTTAACTGAAGCTTTCTTT. Its protein is CASKTGTLTEAFF.

The J gene is TRBJ1-1, the V gene TRBV6-5; tentatively, D is TRBD1 (6 bases). V lost 5 bases and J 3 bases, leaving 10 bases between the germline ends. Germline CDR1 is MNHEY and CDR2 is SVGAGI. The CDR3 has 13 amino acids. The CDR3 loop is CASSLQGDTEAFF. The CDR3 coding sequence is TGTGCCAGCAGTCTACAGGGAGACACTGAAGCTTTCTTT.

J is TRBJ1-5 and V is TRBV12-5; D remains ambiguous. Per germline, CDR1 LGHNT and CDR2 FRNRAP. The CDR3 is made up of 16 amino acids. Trimming left V 1 base short and J 2 bases short, with 12 bases between. The CDR3 loop is CASGLATGEGNQPQHF. The CDR3 bases are TGTGCTAGTGGTTTGGCGACCGGGGAGGGCAATCAGCCCCAGCATTTT.

With regard to this clone: This sample also contains other DNA sequences that code for the same CDR3. The gene calls are TRBV5-1 and TRBJ1-1; no clear D gene. The CDR3 extends over 13 amino acids. CDR1 and CDR2 (germline): SGHRS, YFSETQ. The ends were cut back, 2 bases at V and 1 base at J, with 6 bases in the middle. DNA of the CDR3: TGCGCCAGCAGCTTTACGGGGAACACTGAAGCTTTCTTT. This codes for CASSFTGNTEAFF.

This clone has a single count. The chain combines TRBV7-8 with TRBJ2-7; D is unresolved. This CDR3 spans 12 amino acids. Germline V gives CDR1 SGHVS, CDR2 FQNEAQ. V was shortened by 1 base and J by 4 bases, with 5 bases between the two germline ends. The CDR3 spells CASSLVRYEQYF. CDR3 nucleotides: TGTGCCAGCAGCTTAGTGAGATACGAGCAGTACTTC.

This rearrangement joins TRBV2 to TRBJ2-2; TRBD2 matches 8 bases. This CDR3 region has 14 residues. V lost 7 bases, J lost 7 bases, and 8 bases stayed unmatched. The germline V gene has CDR1 SNHLY and CDR2 FYNNEI. CDR3 loop: CASTGRAANGELFF. Written as DNA, the CDR3 is TGTGCCAGCACCGGGAGGGCCGCAAACGGGGAGCTGTTTTTT.

The genes are TRBV10-3 and TRBJ2-1, with 11 nucleotides matching TRBD2. J gave up 9 bases and V 6 bases, and 10 bases lay outside the gene matches. Per germline, CDR1 ENHRY and CDR2 SYGVKD. This CDR3 spans 15 amino acids. Written as DNA, the CDR3 is TGTGCCATCAGGACTGTTAGCGGGAGGGCTGGTGAGCAGTTCTTC. It yields the protein CAIRTVSGRAGEQFF.

V and J are TRBV9 and TRBJ1-2, with 10 nucleotides matching TRBD1. CDR1 and CDR2 from the germline V gene are SGDLS and YYNGEE. The CDR3 covers 13 residues. V lost 5 bases, J lost 6 bases, and 4 bases stayed unmatched. CDR3 nucleotide sequence: TGTGCCAGCAGTGGGGACAGGGGAGATGGCTACACCTTC. It encodes CASSGDRGDGYTF.

The V call is TRBV6-5, the J call TRBJ1-1, with a possible D match to TRBD1 (6 bases). V gave up 7 bases and J gave up 5 bases, with 20 bases separating them. There are 15 residues in the CDR3. The germline V gene encodes CDR1 MNHEY and CDR2 SVGAGI. CDR3 coding DNA: TGTGCCAGCATCCTCGACACAGGGCCTCTAACTGAAGCTTTCTTT. Amino acids: CASILDTGPLTEAFF.

The rearrangement links TRBV19 to TRBJ1-4, with a possible D match to TRBD1 (5 bases). CDR1 and CDR2 from the germline V gene are LNHDA and SQIVND (reference sequence). Trimming shortened V by 7 bases and J by 4 bases, and 10 bases separated the two germline ends. The CDR3 totals 13 residues. The DNA for the CDR3 is TGTGCCAGTACCCGACAGTTTAATGAAAAACTGTTTTTT. Translating it yields CASTRQFNEKLFF. Looking up the rest from reference TRBV19 and TRBJ1-4 gives the full variable domain: DGGITQSPKYLFRKEGQNVTLSCEQNLNHDAMYWYRQDPGQGLRLIYYSQIVNDFQKGDIAEGYSVSREKKESFPLTVTSAQKNPTAFYLCASTRQFNEKLFFGSGTQLSVL.

Only one count was recorded for this clone. The chain combines TRBV4-3 with TRBJ1-6; the match to TRBD1 covers 9 bases. Trimming removed 0 bases from V and 4 bases from J; junction bases left unmatched: 1. Germline assignment: CDR1 LGHNA and CDR2 YSLEER. The CDR3 is 16 residues long. The CDR3 nucleotides are TGCGCCAGCAGCCAAGAGGGGACAGGGTATAATTCACCCCTCCACTTT. Translated: CASSQEGTGYNSPLHF.

The rearrangement uses TRBV6-5 and TRBJ1-2; a possible D gene is TRBD1 (6 bases). The length of the CDR3 is 16 residues. CDR1 is MNHEY and CDR2 is SVGAGI in the germline V gene. Trimming removed 0 bases at V and 5 bases at J, with 16 bases between. Here the CDR3 DNA reads TGTGCCAGCAGTTACTCGATTTCCCAGGGGAGTTATGGCTACACCTTC. It is translated as CASSYSISQGSYGYTF.